This TCR beta chain appears in the sequencing data of a study of beta chain features in type 1 diabetes. For this clone: Its antigen is currently unknown.

Findings of the study overall: For type 1 diabetes patients, VDJ junctions showed fewer insertions and more deletions.

The V end lost 6 bases, the J end lost 1 base, and 9 bases lay between the germline ends. The CDR3 has 13 residues. CDR1 is SEHNR and CDR2 is FQNEAQ in the germline V gene (reference sequence). Sequenced material consisted of expressed TCRB transcripts (all of the isolated RNA was reverse transcribed). Repertoires were generated with immunoSEQ multiplex PCR, while TCRdb's copy carries only in-frame clones and drops some. The data hold 35,000 to 50,000 clones, with roughly 50% observed a single time. The sequenced sample consisted of stem cell memory CD4+ T cells from blood. The genes are TRBV7-9 and TRBJ2-5, with a possible D match to TRBD1 (5 bases). The sequence was collected from a woman aged 25 to 39 in good health. The CDR3 spells CASSQGFQETQYF. Here the CDR3 DNA reads TGTGCCAGCAGTCAGGGATTCCAAGAGACCCAGTACTTC.